The next 25 T cell receptor beta chains were all read from a single sample in a study of early T cells in non-severe SARS-CoV-2 infection. MiXCR was run by TCRdb on the 5' RACE reads, yielding one entry per CDR3 protein. Of fewer than 35,000 distinct CDR3 sequences in the sample, roughly 5.8% were seen once. Sequencing was done on a sample of whole blood. All receptors come from an adult who was a healthcare worker with PCR-confirmed SARS-CoV-2 infection or an uninfected control (not recorded which).

This clonotype was seen ten or more times. The chain carries TRBV20-1 and TRBJ2-1, with 12 nucleotides matching TRBD2. This CDR3 contains 14 residues. The junction had 3 bases not matched to a gene; V was cut back by 3 bases and J by 6 bases. Germline-derived CDR1 and CDR2 are DFQATT and SNEGSKA (reference sequence). CDR3 DNA: TGCAGTGCTAGCCAGACTAGCGGGAGCAATGAGCAGTTCTTC. This translates into CSASQTSGSNEQFF.

This clonotype was detected many times. The chain couples TRBV7-8 to TRBJ2-2; D is possibly TRBD1 (5 bases). With 4 bases removed from V and 3 bases from J, the gap between germline ends came to 9 bases. CDR3 length: 14 amino acids. CDR1 is SGHVS, CDR2 FQNEAQ, per germline. The CDR3 loop reads CASSSRQHTGELFF. DNA of the CDR3: TGTGCCAGCAGCTCGCGACAGCACACCGGGGAGCTGTTTTTT.

This clonotype was counted at least ten times. The chain uses TRBV18 and TRBJ2-1, with 9 bases aligning to TRBD2. The germline gives CDR1 KGHSH, CDR2 LQKENI. Trimming removed 3 bases from V and 0 bases from J; junction bases left unmatched: 3. This CDR3 has 16 amino acids. CDR3 amino acids: CASSPGLASSYNEQFF. The CDR3 region has the DNA TGTGCCAGCTCACCGGGACTAGCTAGCTCCTACAATGAGCAGTTCTTC.

The sample holds many counts of this clonotype. The CDR3 nucleotides are TGTGCCAGCAGTTTGGACAGGGTCCAAGCTTTCTTT. Encoded protein: CASSLDRVQAFF. V gene TRBV12-3 or TRBV12-4 combines with J gene TRBJ1-1; 8 nucleotides align to TRBD1. There are 12 residues in the CDR3. V gave up 3 bases and J gave up 9 bases; unmatched junction bases: 3.

V gene TRBV3-1 combines with J gene TRBJ2-5; TRBD2 agrees at 13 bases. Germline V gives CDR1 LGHDT, CDR2 YNNKEL (reference sequence). The V and J ends lost 4 bases and 2 bases, in that order; junction bases with no gene match: 1. The CDR3 is made up of 15 amino acids. In DNA, the CDR3 is TGTGCCAGCAGCCCGACTAGCGGGAGGCAAGAGACCCAGTACTTC. Translated: CASSPTSGRQETQYF.

This clonotype came up many times. The V gene is TRBV11-2, the J gene TRBJ2-1; 10 nucleotides agree with TRBD2. Germline CDR1 and CDR2: SGHAT and FQNNGV. The J segment lost 7 bases and the V segment lost 1 base, leaving 7 bases of the junction unmatched. CDR3 size: 16 residues. The CDR3 loop is CASSLVPGLAMNEQFF. The CDR3, as DNA: TGTGCCAGCAGCTTAGTCCCGGGACTAGCGATGAATGAGCAGTTCTTC.

This clonotype was seen ten or more times. This CDR3 reads CASSQTTFSSYNEQFF. In DNA form, the CDR3 reads TGCGCCAGCAGCCAGACGACCTTCAGCTCCTACAATGAGCAGTTCTTC. V gene TRBV4-1 combines with J gene TRBJ2-1, with no clear D. Germline V gene lookup returns CDR1 MGHRA and CDR2 YSYEKL. CDR3 size: 16 residues. Trimming removed 3 bases at V and 0 bases at J, with 12 bases between.

The rearrangement joins TRBV15 to TRBJ2-5; 9 bases line up with TRBD2. Looked up from germline, CDR1 is LNHNV and CDR2 is YYDKDF (reference sequence). The CDR3 length is 16 residues. Trimming removed 5 bases from V and 0 bases from J; junction bases left unmatched: 7. The DNA of the CDR3 is TGTGCCACCAGCGTAGCGACTAGCGGCTACCAAGAGACCCAGTACTTC. This codes for CATSVATSGYQETQYF.

This clonotype has ten or more counts. This chain joins TRBV6-6 and TRBJ2-2, with unresolved D. The CDR3 is 11 residues long. The V end lost 7 bases, the J end lost 3 bases, and 3 bases lay between the germline ends. Per germline, CDR1 MNHNY and CDR2 SVGAGI (reference sequence). The CDR3 nucleotides are TGTGCCAGCATGTACACCGGGGAGCTGTTTTTT. It encodes CASMYTGELFF.

The sample holds a few counts of this clonotype. The chain has TRBV7-9 and TRBJ1-2, with TRBD1 matching 10 bases. The CDR3 is 18 residues long. The V and J ends lost 0 bases and 8 bases, in that order; junction bases with no gene match: 15. From germline, CDR1 is SEHNR and CDR2 FQNEAQ (reference sequence). CDR3 sequence (DNA): TGTGCCAGCAGCTTAGCGCTCTCTCAGACAGGGGGCTTGGCGGGCTACACCTTC. Protein sequence: CASSLALSQTGGLAGYTF. The variable domain in full, completed from reference TRBV7-9 and TRBJ1-2, reads DTGVSQNPRHKITKRGQNVTFRCDPISEHNRLYWYRQTLGQGPEFLTYFQNEAQLEKSRLLSDRFSAERPKGSFSTLEIQRTEQGDSAMYLCASSLALSQTGGLAGYTFGSGTRLTVV.

The table lists this clonotype with a few counts. The V gene is TRBV7-8, the J gene TRBJ2-1, with 8 bases lining up with TRBD2. The CDR3 is 12 amino acids. With V trimmed by 5 bases and J by 7 bases, 1 base remained unmatched. Germline V CDR1 and CDR2: SGHVS, FQNEAQ. In DNA, the CDR3 is TGTGCCAGCAGCGCTAGCGGGAATGAGCAGTTCTTC. Its protein product is CASSASGNEQFF.

This clonotype was observed at least ten times. The CDR3 bases are TGTGCCAGCAGTTCCCCTGCCCCGACTAGCGGGCACTACGAGCAGTACTTC. Its translation is CASSSPAPTSGHYEQYF. V is TRBV28 and J is TRBJ2-7, with 10 positions matching TRBD2. This CDR3 has 17 amino acids. V lost 4 bases to trimming and J lost 3 bases; unmatched junction nucleotides: 12. Germline CDR1 and CDR2: MDHEN and SYDVKM.

This clonotype has a count of ten or more. The J gene is TRBJ2-1, the V gene TRBV5-1, with D maybe TRBD2 (6 bases). Trimming removed 0 bases from V and 5 bases from J, with 9 bases in between. The germline V gene has CDR1 SGHRS and CDR2 YFSETQ. This CDR3 contains 14 residues. The CDR3 region is CASSLVAGNNEQFF. CDR3 coding DNA: TGCGCCAGCAGCTTGGTGGCGGGAAACAATGAGCAGTTCTTC.

Ten or more counts support this clonotype. The chain recombines TRBV5-1 with TRBJ2-7, with TRBD1 matching 8 bases. Trimming at V came to 0 bases and at J to 3 bases, leaving 5 bases not matched to a gene. From germline, CDR1 is SGHRS and CDR2 YFSETQ. The CDR3 runs 15 residues. The DNA for the CDR3 is TGCGCCAGCAGCTTGGCCCCGGGACAGGACTACGAGCAGTACTTC. Encoded protein: CASSLAPGQDYEQYF.

This chain links TRBV10-1 with TRBJ2-5, with D tentatively TRBD1 (5 bases). The CDR3 loop spans 13 amino acids. The V end lost 8 bases, the J end lost 1 base, and 11 bases lay between the germline ends. CDR1 is WNHNN and CDR2 is SYGVQD in the germline V gene (reference sequence). The CDR3 region is CASSRQIQETQYF. CDR3 sequence (DNA): TGCGCCAGCTCAAGACAGATCCAAGAGACCCAGTACTTC.

The CDR3 spells CASSLGEQGVKSYGYTF. CDR3 sequence (DNA): TGTGCCAGCAGCCTGGGAGAACAGGGGGTAAAAAGCTATGGCTACACCTTC. This chain connects TRBV7-9 to TRBJ1-2; 8 bases align to TRBD1. The trim removed 5 bases at V and 4 bases at J, leaving 15 bases unmatched. This CDR3 has 17 amino acids. Looked up from germline, CDR1 is SEHNR and CDR2 is FQNEAQ (reference sequence).

This clonotype is classed as medium-sized. V gene TRBV12-3 or TRBV12-4 combines with J gene TRBJ1-2; 7 positions agree with TRBD1. J lost 3 bases, V lost 3 bases, and 7 bases had no gene match. The CDR3 runs to 15 residues. CDR3 bases: TGTGCCAGCAGTTTGGACAGGCAGCTTTACTATGGCTACACCTTC. Protein product: CASSLDRQLYYGYTF.

The table lists this clonotype with many counts. This chain connects TRBV14 to TRBJ1-1, with D maybe TRBD1 (6 bases). Germline CDR1 reads SGHDN; CDR2 reads FVKESK. The CDR3 spans 15 residues. Between the trimmed V and J ends, which lost 3 bases and 1 base, there was a span of 12 bases. For the CDR3, the DNA is TGTGCCAGCAGCCAGAGTAGGACAGAGAACACTGAAGCTTTCTTT. It is translated as CASSQSRTENTEAFF.

The J gene is TRBJ2-7, the V gene TRBV25-1, with D perhaps matching TRBD1 (5 bases). Germline CDR1 reads MGHDK; CDR2 reads SYGVNS. The ends were cut back, 7 bases at V and 0 bases at J, with 13 bases in the middle. The CDR3 is 14 residues long. The CDR3 DNA reads TGTGCCAGCACCGACAGTTTTTTCTCCTACGAGCAGTACTTC. Translation: CASTDSFFSYEQYF.

This clonotype was found many times. The chain has TRBV5-5 and TRBJ2-5, with a weak D call TRBD2 (6 bases). Trimming cost V 2 bases and J 5 bases, with 10 bases left between them. From germline, CDR1 is SGHKS and CDR2 YYEKEE (reference sequence). The CDR3 is made up of 13 amino acids. CDR3 nucleotide sequence: TGTGCCAGCAGCTTAACGGGGGAGGAGACCCAGTACTTC. Its translation is CASSLTGEETQYF.

The chain has TRBV12-3 or TRBV12-4 and TRBJ1-1, with D maybe TRBD1 (5 bases). The CDR3 spans 15 residues. V was trimmed by 1 base and J by 1 base, leaving 10 bases between them. CDR3 DNA sequence: TGTGCCAGCAGTTTAGGCGTGGGGACGAACACTGAAGCTTTCTTT. It yields the protein CASSLGVGTNTEAFF.

This clonotype was picked up many times. This chain connects TRBV28 to TRBJ2-2; D perhaps matches TRBD2 (6 bases). The CDR3 runs to 14 residues. V was pared by 7 bases and J by 6 bases, with 15 bases between. The germline V gene has CDR1 MDHEN and CDR2 SYDVKM. Here the CDR3 DNA reads TGTGCCAGCACCCCTCGACTAGTCTCCGGGGAGCTGTTTTTT. The encoded protein is CASTPRLVSGELFF.

This clonotype was picked up a small number of times. The V call is TRBV7-9, the J call TRBJ2-1; the D is unclear. Trimming removed 5 bases at V and 5 bases at J, with 7 bases between. Germline values: CDR1 SEHNR, CDR2 FQNEAQ (reference sequence). The CDR3 contains 12 residues. The CDR3 sequence: CASSPPNNEQFF. For the CDR3, the DNA is TGTGCCAGCAGCCCCCCTAACAATGAGCAGTTCTTC.

This clonotype was seen many times. The rearrangement links TRBV4-1 to TRBJ1-5, with D uncertain. The CDR3 sequence is 13 residues long. CDR1 and CDR2 from the germline V gene are MGHRA and YSYEKL. The germline V and J ends were trimmed by 1 base and 4 bases, with 5 bases remaining between them. The CDR3 DNA sequence: TGCGCCAGCAGCCAAGTTCGGAATCAGCCCCAGCATTTT. As protein: CASSQVRNQPQHF.

The chain couples TRBV6-4 to TRBJ2-4, with D possibly matching TRBD2 (6 bases). CDR3 length: 17 residues. V lost 0 bases to trimming and J lost 0 bases, with 12 bases between them. Germline CDR1 reads MRHNA; CDR2 reads SNTAGT. This CDR3 is CASSDSMGRGAKNIQYF. In DNA, the CDR3 is TGTGCCAGCAGTGACTCGATGGGGCGGGGAGCCAAAAACATTCAGTACTTC.